At least ten counts were recorded for the clone carrying this T cell receptor (beta chain). Antigen: not known. The table came from immunoSEQ multiplex PCR; TCRdb's copy has only in-frame clones and leaves some out. The sample has over 130,000 clones, 85% to 95% seen once; the top ten hold around 3.3%. The sample belongs to a study of T cell responses to AZD1222 COVID-19 vaccine. Study conclusions and caveats: Targeting of unmutated variant regions was reportedly seen in nearly half of spike-specific TCRs. At baseline, seropositivity was found in only a handful of AZD1222 recipients.

In germline, CDR1 is SGHAT, CDR2 FQNNGV. V was pared by 3 bases and J by 4 bases, with 10 bases of the junction left unmatched. CDR3 size: 17 residues. The sequencing here drew on peripheral blood, taken 28 days after the second AZD1222 dose. The source is an adult who received the AZD1222 COVID-19 vaccine. The chain joins TRBV11-2 to TRBJ2-7, with 12 bases that match TRBD2. The CDR3 coding sequence is TGTGCCAGCAGCTTTTCTAGCGGGAGGGCCGGAGTGTACGAGCAGTACTTC. It yields the protein CASSFSSGRAGVYEQYF.